The 11 T cell receptor beta chains below all came from one sample that was sequenced in a study of PD-L1 blockade in urothelial cancer. Time point defined: peripheral blood 6 weeks after treatment start. Produced via immunoSEQ multiplex PCR; TCRdb's table is partial and in-frame only. This sample has about 41,000 clones, with 70% to 90% found just once. This specimen was PBMCs, taken around atezolizumab (anti-PD-L1) treatment. The receptors shown here come from an older man with urothelial cancer.

This clone was observed a single time. This chain links TRBV30 with TRBJ1-5; 8 bases align to TRBD1. From germline, CDR1 is GTSNPN and CDR2 SVGIG (reference sequence). The CDR3 has 13 residues. V was pared by 2 bases and J by 4 bases, with 1 base of the junction left unmatched. Here the CDR3 DNA reads TGTGCCTGGAGTCGGACAGGGAATCAGCCCCAGCATTTT. It is translated as CAWSRTGNQPQHF.

The genes are TRBV19 and TRBJ2-5, with 10 nucleotides matching TRBD1. The CDR3 runs to 15 residues. Per the germline V gene, CDR1 is LNHDA and CDR2 is SQIVND (reference sequence). Unmatched junction bases numbered 5, after V lost 3 bases and J lost 4 bases. The CDR3 DNA reads TGTGCCAGTAGTATTGGGACAGGGGTTCGAGAGACCCAGTACTTC. The encoded protein is CASSIGTGVRETQYF.

This chain joins TRBV25-1 and TRBJ2-1; D perhaps matches TRBD2 (7 bases). V was shortened by 7 bases and J by 2 bases, with 15 bases between the two germline ends. Germline CDR1 is MGHDK and CDR2 is SYGVNS. The CDR3 has 15 residues. DNA for the CDR3: TGTGCCAGCACTCCGGGGGGCGCTCCCTACAATGAGCAGTTCTTC. This encodes CASTPGGAPYNEQFF.

This chain joins TRBV18 and TRBJ2-4, with 11 bases identical to TRBD2. In germline, CDR1 is KGHSH, CDR2 LQKENI. This CDR3 region has 15 residues. With 0 bases clipped from V and 8 bases from J, the junction kept 3 bases outside the gene matches. The DNA for the CDR3 is TGTGCCAGCTCACCACCAGAGACTAGCGGGGACATTCAGTACTTC. Encoded protein: CASSPPETSGDIQYF.

The chain recombines TRBV2 with TRBJ2-5; 7 nucleotides match TRBD1. The CDR3 runs 13 residues. V lost 7 bases, J lost 1 base, and 3 bases stayed unmatched. Germline V CDR1 and CDR2: SNHLY, FYNNEI. Here the CDR3 DNA reads TGTGCCAGCAAGGGACAGCCCCAAGAGACCCAGTACTTC. Its translation: CASKGQPQETQYF.

This clone has just one count. The CDR3 DNA follows: TGTGCCAGTAGTATCCGGACAGCCTACGAGCAGTACTTC. This gives the protein CASSIRTAYEQYF. This chain uses TRBV19 with TRBJ2-7, with D maybe TRBD1 (6 bases). The CDR3 is made up of 13 amino acids. Trimming took off 3 bases at V and 2 bases at J, with 8 bases between the two ends. In germline, CDR1 is LNHDA, CDR2 SQIVND (reference sequence).

V is TRBV2 and J is TRBJ1-3; TRBD1 aligns across 7 bases. The CDR3 has 15 amino acids. CDR1 and CDR2 (germline): SNHLY, FYNNEI. Unmatched junction bases numbered 6, after V lost 2 bases and J lost 5 bases. The CDR3: CASSELRGQRNTIYF. The CDR3 DNA follows: TGTGCCAGCAGTGAATTGAGGGGGCAAAGAAACACCATATATTTT.

The chain links TRBV7-2 to TRBJ2-1; 9 positions match TRBD1. J gave up 10 bases and V 2 bases, and 9 bases lay outside the gene matches. Germline V gene sequence: CDR1 SGHTA, CDR2 FQGNSA. CDR3 length: 15 amino acids. The CDR3 protein is CASSLRVGQGLEQFF. In DNA form, the CDR3 reads TGTGCCAGCAGCTTAAGGGTGGGACAGGGTTTGGAGCAGTTCTTC.

This sequence joins TRBV11-3 and TRBJ1-1; 8 positions match TRBD1. The CDR3 has 14 amino acids. Germline V gene data show CDR1 as SGHNT and CDR2 as YENEEA. The junction had 8 bases not matched to a gene; V was cut back by 5 bases and J by 6 bases. For the CDR3, the DNA is TGTGCCAGCAGCCCAGGGGGCACGAGGGCTGAAGCTTTCTTT. This encodes CASSPGGTRAEAFF.

The chain recombines TRBV29-1 with TRBJ1-1; D might be TRBD1 (5 bases). Germline CDR1 and CDR2: SQVTM and ANQGSEA. V gave up 7 bases and J gave up 3 bases, with 24 bases separating them. There are 16 residues in the CDR3. CDR3 sequence: CSALVGTTKGDTEAFF. For the CDR3, the DNA is TGCAGCGCCTTAGTGGGGACTACCAAAGGGGACACTGAAGCTTTCTTT.

The gene calls are TRBV15 and TRBJ1-2, with D tentatively TRBD1 (5 bases). V lost 0 bases and J lost 0, with 11 bases in between. The CDR3 is made up of 16 amino acids. Germline V gene lookup returns CDR1 LNHNV and CDR2 YYDKDF (reference sequence). The CDR3 loop is CATSRDLGGTNYGYTF. For the CDR3, the DNA is TGTGCCACCAGCAGAGATCTGGGGGGGACTAACTATGGCTACACCTTC.